This record looks at one TCR beta chain sequence and its context. The target of this receptor is not known. Base qualities are missing; no much larger clone stands one base away. The library was produced with 5' RACE. Instrument on record: Illumina HiSeq 2500. A second PCR of about 6 to 12 cycles was run with a J-beta primer mix and a sample-barcoded 5' primer. Each TCR beta cDNA molecule received a unique molecular identifier from a template-switch 5' adaptor carrying 12 random nucleotides. At least 3 million CDR3-containing paired-end reads were obtained from each sample. First-strand cDNA was synthesized from all RNA with the Mint cDNA synthesis kit, primed by a TRBC-specific oligonucleotide. Following uracil-DNA glycosylase treatment, a first 18-cycle PCR with universal primers M1SS and BC2_uni_R was performed on all cDNA. Per the original workflow: Normalization of each sample was performed by random selection of 1 million high-quality reads, each carrying a distinct molecular identifier. Instead of being binned into consensus sequences, reads with shared molecular identifiers were discarded. MiTCR, run with a Q25 quality threshold and the strictest error-elimination algorithm, handled CDR3 identification, clonotype clustering and error correction. Lower-bound total TCR beta diversity was estimated with a nonparametric unseen species model using Euler transformation. TCRdb applied fastp at Q25 and MiXCR to the public reads, then kept only in-frame beta chains. Every CDR3 protein is listed once, alongside the most common genes and DNA of its rows. The V and J calls come from TCRdb's annotation, not from the publication. Present in this sample are about 760,000 distinct CDR3 sequences, approximately 25% of which were seen just once. Under 9.5% of the sample lies in the top ten.

This sample is part of a study of blood T cells in healthy people across ages (dated by TCRdb to between 2014 and 2016). As for the study more broadly: In model experiments, template switching captured roughly one uniquely barcoded TCR beta cDNA molecule for every two T cells. The study measured age-related changes in TCR beta repertoire diversity using deep sequencing normalized with unique cDNA molecular identifiers. The donors were split into four age groups: young (average around 15 years), middle-aged (over 35), aged (roughly 68) and long-lived (approximately 89). Using the same blood draw, the study looked at two additional independent replicas of 1 million unique cDNA reads for two donors, one aged 18 to 30 and the other aged 80 or older.

The donors were roughly 39 Caucasian individuals from Russia, aged 6 to 90 years, who were systemically healthy. Each donor gave about 9.7 milliliters of peripheral blood, drawn into EDTA-treated Vacutainer tubes. PBMCs were isolated by Ficoll-Paque density-gradient centrifugation, with at least 7 million obtained per sample. Total RNA was extracted from PBMCs with Trizol reagent, with at least 6 micrograms obtained per sample. The percentages of naive CD45RAhigh/CD27high T cells were determined by flow cytometry on a PBMC aliquot from every donor. What the work shows at the level of the full study, not this receptor alone: Compared with the aged group, the long-lived group had more naive CD4+ T cells, fewer expanded clones and increased TCR diversity, a pattern suggesting age selection. A strong correlation was found between observed TCR beta diversity and the percentage of naive T cells measured by flow cytometry. The CMV infection status of donors was not known, potentially confounding age-related changes in expanded clonotypes. As age increased, observed TCR beta diversity per million T cells dropped in a roughly linear way, and a significant reduction was already evident by age 40. Estimates of total diversity based on one million sequenced T cells were regarded as lower bounds and as underestimates. Since profiling was done on bulk unsorted PBMCs, naive and antigen-experienced compartments could not be conclusively compared.

The CDR3 has 18 amino acids, counting the end cysteine and phenylalanine. Only the CDR3 region is kept as DNA, spanning 54 bases read in frame from base 1. From a lookup of the germline V gene (reference sequence), CDR1 and CDR2 are MNHEY and SMNVEV. At the junction V is shortened by 1 base and J by 2 bases, with 18 bases in between. The same data also contributed to another study, on T cells of mothers and their children. That second report states: Nine systemically healthy Caucasian individuals served as donors, namely three mothers together with their six children. cDNA synthesis used all of the extracted RNA, with about 1.5 ug of RNA in each 15 ul reaction. In the second PCR, sample barcodes and 2-4 random nucleotides were introduced via the M1S primer. Each mother yielded over 9.5 million TCR beta CDR3 reads and each child 2.5 million to 3 million reads. Thymic selection shapes the output of TCR recombination in a similar way in related and unrelated pairs, and inherited differences have a minor effect. Normalized repertoire overlap in related mother-child pairs was always slightly higher than in unrelated mother-child pairs, but the difference was never significant. No persistent microchimeric T cell clones were found, with a detection sensitivity of approximately 94 clones per million clonotypes. In the study, deep NGS was used to compare the TCR beta repertoires of mothers and children, and features distinguishing related mother-child pairs from unrelated individuals were sought. Mothers averaged approximately 40 +/- 4 years of age and children averaged roughly 10 +/- 4 years. Libraries were sequenced on Illumina HiSeq 2000 with 100+100 nt paired-end reads after adapter ligation with NEBNext reagents. To avoid cross-contamination, the mother libraries and the child libraries were prepared a month apart and sequenced in separate runs. For each donor, somewhere between about 450,000 and 2,000,000 distinct TCR beta clonotypes were identified. Naive TCR beta clonotypes were estimated from low-frequency clonotypes matched to each donor's FACS-determined naive share, without sorting.

Rearrangement joined TRBV27 to TRBJ2-1; tentative D gene TRBD1, with 6 bases matching. Sequencing was done on a sample of blood. The sequence came from a boy aged 5-17 years in good health. The sequenced DNA: TGTGCCAGCAGTTTATACGGGGACACAAGAACCCCCTACAATGAGCAGTTCTTC. This yields the protein CASSLYGDTRTPYNEQFF.